The rows below give T cell receptor beta chains drawn from one sample of a study of T-cell memory formation after mild COVID-19. TCRdb redid the calling of the 5' RACE reads with MiXCR, one entry per CDR3 protein. The data hold about 440,000 distinct CDR3 sequences, with 15% to 20% observed a single time. Sequenced input: PBMCs or a T cell subset sorted from them (not recorded which). All receptors come from an adult woman who had mild COVID-19 (a few samples of this study predate the infection). Cell type and time point are not known. Each CDR3 is given with its conserved first and last residue. D genes are given only for firm matches. A row's size may be missing; if present it is once, few, many or a size class.

>TRBJ2-5|TRBV5-6|TRBD1|-|16
CASSLNPGTGQETQYF
TGTGCCAGCAGCTTAAACCCTGGGACAGGGCAAGAGACCCAGTACTTC
>TRBJ1-2|TRBV6-5|-|-|15
CASSTQGIRNYGYTF
TGTGCCAGCAGTACGCAGGGGATCCGGAACTATGGCTACACCTTC
>TRBJ2-5|TRBV5-5|TRBD1|few|15
CASSFWDRDDETQYF
TGTGCCAGCAGCTTTTGGGACAGGGATGACGAGACCCAGTACTTC
>TRBJ2-5|TRBV12-3/TRBV12-4|-|many|14
CASSGGGPQETQYF
TGTGCCAGCAGTGGAGGGGGACCCCAAGAGACCCAGTACTTC
>TRBJ2-7|TRBV29-1|TRBD1|few|11
CSVGQSYEQYF
TGCAGCGTGGGACAGTCCTACGAGCAGTACTTC
>TRBJ2-1|TRBV6-2/TRBV6-3|-|-|12
CASSYSRDEQFF
TGTGCCAGCAGTTACTCGCGGGATGAGCAGTTCTTC
>TRBJ2-1|TRBV4-2|-|-|15
CASSQDFLASNEQFF
TGTGCCAGCAGCCAAGATTTCCTAGCTTCCAATGAGCAGTTCTTC
>TRBJ2-1|TRBV7-2|TRBD1|few|15
CASSLGGTGRNEQFF
TGTGCCAGCAGCTTAGGAGGGACAGGGAGGAATGAGCAGTTCTTC
>TRBJ2-5|TRBV7-6|-|many|10
CASSLETQYF
TGTGCCAGCAGCTTAGAGACCCAGTACTTC
>TRBJ2-7|TRBV3-1|-|few|14
CASSQDPGEDEQYF
TGTGCCAGCAGCCAAGATCCAGGAGAGGACGAGCAGTACTTC
>TRBJ2-5|TRBV6-5|TRBD2|-|17
CASSPGTSGTGQETQYF
TGTGCCAGCAGTCCTGGGACTAGCGGGACAGGGCAAGAGACCCAGTACTTC
>TRBJ2-1|TRBV24-1|-|-|11
CATRSLDEQFF
TGTGCCACCAGGTCTCTTGATGAGCAGTTCTTC
>TRBJ2-1|TRBV24-1|-|few|12
CATSDLRYEQFF
TGTGCCACCAGTGATCTTAGGTATGAGCAGTTCTTC
>TRBJ2-4|TRBV2|-|-|14
CASRAPLAKNIQYF
TGTGCCAGCAGAGCACCCCTAGCCAAAAACATTCAGTACTTC
>TRBJ2-3|TRBV6-6|-|-|12
CASGRATDTQYF
TGTGCCAGCGGGCGGGCCACAGATACGCAGTATTTT
>TRBJ1-5|TRBV6-5|-|-|15
CASSYSGRENQPQHF
TGTGCCAGCAGTTACTCGGGACGGGAGAATCAGCCCCAGCATTTT
>TRBJ2-7|TRBV4-1|-|few|16
CASSQEIRLSSYEQYF
TGCGCCAGCAGCCAAGAAATCCGACTTAGCTCCTACGAGCAGTACTTC
>TRBJ2-2|TRBV7-9|TRBD2|few|14
CASRSGSPTGELFF
TGTGCCAGCAGGAGCGGGAGTCCCACCGGGGAGCTGTTTTTT
>TRBJ2-1|TRBV24-1|TRBD1|few|17
CATSDPNPGQGGDEQFF
TGTGCCACCAGTGACCCTAACCCGGGACAGGGGGGTGATGAGCAGTTCTTC
>TRBJ1-1|TRBV11-2|-|few|15
CASSLMGTLNTEAFF
TGTGCCAGCAGCTTAATGGGGACATTGAACACTGAAGCTTTCTTT
>TRBJ2-1|TRBV3-1|-|few|12
CASSQDEVGQFF
TGTGCCAGCAGCCAAGATGAGGTGGGTCAGTTCTTC
>TRBJ1-2|TRBV12-3/TRBV12-4|-|few|15
CASSSGHRVGYGYTF
TGTGCCAGCAGTTCGGGCCACAGGGTTGGCTATGGCTACACCTTC
>TRBJ1-3|TRBV27|-|-|17
CASSRYNNQSPGNTIYF
TGTGCCAGCAGTCGATACAACAATCAGTCTCCTGGAAACACCATATATTTT
>TRBJ1-2|TRBV24-1|TRBD1|-|12
CATEGTGNGYTF
TGTGCCACCGAGGGGACAGGGAATGGCTACACCTTC
>TRBJ2-7|TRBV12-3/TRBV12-4|TRBD1|-|12
CASSSGTGAFRF
TGTGCCAGCAGTTCTGGGACAGGGGCGTTTCGGTTC
>TRBJ2-2|TRBV6-2/TRBV6-3|TRBD2|few|13
CASVAGLTGELFF
TGTGCCAGCGTAGCGGGATTGACCGGGGAGCTGTTTTTT
>TRBJ2-1|TRBV9|TRBD1|-|13
CASSLTGSKEQFF
TGTGCCAGCAGCTTGACAGGGTCTAAGGAGCAGTTCTTC
>TRBJ1-5|TRBV10-3|TRBD1|-|13
CAIGQGPLEPQHF
TGTGCCATTGGACAGGGGCCTTTGGAGCCCCAGCATTTT
>TRBJ1-1|TRBV9|-|few|14
CASANILDGTEAFF
TGTGCCAGCGCGAACATCCTGGACGGAACTGAAGCTTTCTTT
>TRBJ1-2|TRBV4-1|TRBD1|few|15
CASSQERDRGTGYTF
TGCGCCAGCAGCCAAGAAAGGGACAGGGGGACAGGCTACACCTTC
>TRBJ2-7|TRBV20-1|TRBD2|-|17
CSARSTSGSVTSYEQYF
TGCAGTGCTAGAAGTACTAGCGGGAGCGTCACTTCCTACGAGCAGTACTTC
>TRBJ2-5|TRBV7-7|-|few|14
CASSRRPGRETQYF
TGTGCTAGCAGCCGCCGGCCTGGGAGAGAGACCCAGTACTTC
>TRBJ2-1|TRBV7-9|TRBD2|-|16
CASSLEGTTPYNEQFF
TGTGCCAGCAGCTTAGAGGGGACTACCCCCTACAATGAGCAGTTCTTC
>TRBJ1-1|TRBV18|-|few|15
CASSQGVDMNTEAFF
TGTGCCAGCTCACAAGGGGTTGACATGAACACTGAAGCTTTCTTT
>TRBJ2-7|TRBV6-2/TRBV6-3|-|-|16
CASSPGSNTYSYEQYF
TGTGCCAGCAGTCCGGGATCCAATACCTACTCCTACGAGCAGTACTTC
>TRBJ2-1|TRBV6-5|TRBD2|few|16
CASSSLGLAAYNEQFF
TGTGCCAGCAGTTCACTCGGACTAGCGGCTTACAATGAGCAGTTCTTC
>TRBJ2-3|TRBV5-1|TRBD2|few|18
CASSLRYQRGGSTDTQYF
TGCGCCAGCAGCTTGAGGTACCAGCGGGGGGGAAGCACAGATACGCAGTATTTT
>TRBJ1-1|TRBV19|TRBD1|many|13
CASSNTGVTEAFF
TGTGCCAGTAGTAACACAGGGGTCACTGAAGCTTTCTTT
>TRBJ2-2|TRBV11-2|-|few|12
CASSFGPGELFF
TGTGCCAGCAGCTTTGGTCCCGGGGAGCTGTTTTTT
>TRBJ1-2|TRBV6-2/TRBV6-3|-|-|10
CARFYSGYTF
TGTGCCAGGTTCTATTCGGGCTACACCTTC
>TRBJ2-7|TRBV7-8|-|-|14
CASSPAGVVYEQYF
TGTGCCAGCAGCCCCGCAGGGGTCGTCTACGAGCAGTACTTC
>TRBJ2-3|TRBV11-2|-|few|16
CASSTRTSAPPDTQYF
TGTGCCAGCAGCACAAGGACGTCAGCCCCGCCAGATACGCAGTATTTT
>TRBJ2-7|TRBV10-3|TRBD1|-|14
CAITPGQALREQYF
TGTGCCATCACACCGGGACAGGCCTTGCGGGAGCAGTACTTC
>TRBJ1-1|TRBV4-1|-|-|16
CASSLRVGSANTEAFF
TGCGCCAGCAGCCTACGAGTCGGTTCAGCGAACACTGAAGCTTTCTTT
>TRBJ2-7|TRBV24-1|-|-|14
CATSEGPSSYEQYF
TGTGCCACCAGTGAAGGTCCCAGCTCCTACGAGCAGTACTTC
>TRBJ2-1|TRBV30|TRBD2|few|14
CAWRELASYNEQFF
TGTGCCTGGAGGGAACTAGCGTCGTACAATGAGCAGTTCTTC
>TRBJ2-7|TRBV6-5|-|few|13
CASSYPPGYEQYF
TGTGCCAGCAGTTACCCACCCGGATACGAGCAGTACTTC
>TRBJ2-3|TRBV7-9|-|few|15
CASSSRIQLTDTQYF
TGTGCCAGCAGCTCGCGGATCCAGCTCACAGATACGCAGTATTTT
>TRBJ2-3|TRBV15|TRBD2|many|18
CATSRDRGLAGGSDTQYF
TGTGCCACCAGCAGAGACCGGGGACTAGCGGGAGGCTCAGATACGCAGTATTTT
>TRBJ2-1|TRBV12-3/TRBV12-4|-|-|12
CASSRTINEQFF
TGTGCCAGCAGTCGGACTATTAATGAGCAGTTCTTC
>TRBJ2-1|TRBV27|TRBD1|few|16
CASSSPTGGYYNEQFF
TGTGCCAGCAGTTCCCCAACAGGGGGATATTACAATGAGCAGTTCTTC
>TRBJ2-1|TRBV5-1|-|-|14
CASSIQTGWDEQFF
TGCGCCAGCAGCATTCAGACAGGCTGGGATGAGCAGTTCTTC
>TRBJ2-7|TRBV6-5|-|few|14
CASSYSANTYEQYF
TGTGCCAGCAGTTACTCGGCCAACACGTACGAGCAGTACTTC
>TRBJ2-3|TRBV20-1|-|few|12
CSANIPANTQYF
TGCAGTGCCAATATCCCAGCGAATACGCAGTATTTT
>TRBJ2-5|TRBV7-7|TRBD1|-|15
CASSSGRGLRETQYF
TGTGCTAGCAGCTCCGGCAGGGGGCTTCGGGAGACCCAGTACTTC
>TRBJ1-2|TRBV4-1|-|-|16
CASSQLFRGSDYGYTF
TGCGCCAGCAGCCAACTCTTTCGGGGATCCGACTATGGCTACACCTTC
>TRBJ2-7|TRBV29-1|-|few|17
CSVAPMRRGLRVPQQYF
TGCAGCGTTGCCCCCATGAGGAGGGGACTCCGTGTCCCCCAGCAGTACTTC
>TRBJ1-2|TRBV12-3/TRBV12-4|-|few|15
CASSPDKTREYGYTF
TGTGCCAGCAGTCCAGACAAGACGAGAGAGTATGGCTACACCTTC
>TRBJ1-1|TRBV6-5|TRBD1|-|15
CASRPQGSLNTEAFF
TGTGCCAGCAGACCACAGGGGTCCCTGAACACTGAAGCTTTCTTT